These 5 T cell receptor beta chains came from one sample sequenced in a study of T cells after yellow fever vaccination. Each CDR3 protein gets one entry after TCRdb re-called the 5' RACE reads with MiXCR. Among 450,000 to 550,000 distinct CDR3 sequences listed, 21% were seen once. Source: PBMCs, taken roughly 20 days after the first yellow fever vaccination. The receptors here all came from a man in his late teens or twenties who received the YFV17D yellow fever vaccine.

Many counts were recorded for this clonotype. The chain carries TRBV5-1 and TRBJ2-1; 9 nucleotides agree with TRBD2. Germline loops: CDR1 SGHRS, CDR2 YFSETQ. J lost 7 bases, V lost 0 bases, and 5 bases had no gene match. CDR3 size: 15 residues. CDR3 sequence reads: CASSLELAGVNEQFF. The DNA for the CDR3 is TGCGCCAGCAGCTTGGAATTAGCGGGGGTAAATGAGCAGTTCTTC.

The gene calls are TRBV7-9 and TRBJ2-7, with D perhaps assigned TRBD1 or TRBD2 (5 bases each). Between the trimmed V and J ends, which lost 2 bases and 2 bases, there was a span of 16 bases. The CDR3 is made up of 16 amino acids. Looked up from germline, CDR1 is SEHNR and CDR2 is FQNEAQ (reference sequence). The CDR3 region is CASSLTRTPGPYEQYF. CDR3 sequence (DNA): TGTGCCAGCAGCTTAACTCGGACCCCGGGACCCTACGAGCAGTACTTC.

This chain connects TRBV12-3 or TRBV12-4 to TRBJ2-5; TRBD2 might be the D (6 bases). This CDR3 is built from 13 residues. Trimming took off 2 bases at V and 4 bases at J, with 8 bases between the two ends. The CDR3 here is CASSLSGVETQYF. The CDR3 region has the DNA TGTGCCAGCAGTTTATCGGGGGTAGAGACCCAGTACTTC.

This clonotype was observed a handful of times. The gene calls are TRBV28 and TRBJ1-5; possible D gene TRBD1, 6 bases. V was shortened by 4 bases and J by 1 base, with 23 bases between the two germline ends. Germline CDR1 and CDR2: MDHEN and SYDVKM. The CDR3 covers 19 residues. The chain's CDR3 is CASSYESQVGGWSNQPQHF. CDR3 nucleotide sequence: TGTGCCAGCAGTTACGAGTCTCAGGTAGGGGGTTGGAGCAATCAGCCCCAGCATTTT.

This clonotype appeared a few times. The CDR3 loop reads CASTTGQGSSYEQYF. The CDR3 coding sequence is TGTGCCAGCACCACAGGACAGGGAAGCTCCTACGAGCAGTACTTC. The rearrangement uses TRBV12-3 or TRBV12-4 and TRBJ2-7; 8 nucleotides agree with TRBD1. Trimming took 7 bases from V and 0 from J; bases not matched to a gene: 8. CDR3 length: 15 residues.